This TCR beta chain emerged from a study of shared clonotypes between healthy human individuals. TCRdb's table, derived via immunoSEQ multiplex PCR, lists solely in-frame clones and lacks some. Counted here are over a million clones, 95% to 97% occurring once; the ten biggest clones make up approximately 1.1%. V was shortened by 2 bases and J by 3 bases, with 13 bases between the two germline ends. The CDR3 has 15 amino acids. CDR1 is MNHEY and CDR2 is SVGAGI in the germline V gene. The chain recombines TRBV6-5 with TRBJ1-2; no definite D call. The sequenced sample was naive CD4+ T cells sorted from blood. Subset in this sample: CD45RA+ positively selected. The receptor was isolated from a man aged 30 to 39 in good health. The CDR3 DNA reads TGTGCCAGCAGTTACACCGAGTACGGGGACTATGGCTACACCTTC. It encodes CASSYTEYGDYGYTF.